The 30 T cell receptor beta chains below all came from one sample that was sequenced in a study of shared clonotypes between healthy human individuals. TCRdb's copy holds only in-frame clones and misses some; the assay was immunoSEQ multiplex PCR. The repertoire consists of 700,000 or so clones, with about two thirds occurring once and the leading ten covering around 1.8%. Sequenced input: memory CD4+ T cells sorted from blood. Stated subset: CD45RA-negative fraction. These TCRs come from a woman in her twenties or thirties in good health.

At least ten counts were recorded for this clone. Other DNA sequences within the sample encode an identical CDR3. The chain has TRBV2 and TRBJ2-1; 10 positions match TRBD2. Germline V lookup: CDR1 SNHLY, CDR2 FYNNEI. The junction had 5 bases not matched to a gene; V was cut back by 2 bases and J by 10 bases. This CDR3 spans 14 amino acids. The DNA of the CDR3 is TGTGCCAGCAGTGAACTAGCGGGAGTTGGAGAGCAGTTCTTC. The encoded protein is CASSELAGVGEQFF.

The genes are TRBV30 and TRBJ1-5; weak D call: TRBD1 (6 bases). CDR1 is GTSNPN, CDR2 SVGIG, per germline (reference sequence). The CDR3 extends over 15 amino acids. Trimming stripped 0 bases from V and 7 bases from J, with 16 bases between. For the CDR3, the DNA is TGTGCCTGGAGTGTAAGGGGGGCCCGGACCCAGCCCCAGCATTTT. Translated, it gives CAWSVRGARTQPQHF.

This clone was recorded a few times. The chain recombines TRBV11-2 with TRBJ2-5, with D perhaps matching TRBD1 (5 bases). The CDR3 is made up of 14 amino acids. Trimming removed 5 bases at V and 0 bases at J, with 10 bases between. The germline V gene has CDR1 SGHAT and CDR2 FQNNGV. CDR3 amino acids: CASSPRTYQETQYF. The CDR3 DNA reads as TGTGCCAGCAGCCCCCGGACATACCAAGAGACCCAGTACTTC.

The chain combines TRBV5-8 with TRBJ1-1; D is possibly TRBD1 (5 bases). Germline assignment: CDR1 SGHTS and CDR2 YDEGEE. CDR3 length: 12 amino acids. V was shortened by 3 bases and J by 11 bases, with 14 bases between the two germline ends. The CDR3 DNA is TGTGCCAGCAGCTGGGGGACTTTTCGGGCTTTCTTT. Translation gives CASSWGTFRAFF. The full variable domain, with the rest looked up from reference TRBV5-8 and TRBJ1-1, is EAGVTQSPTHLIKTRGQQATLRCSPISGHTSVYWYQQALGLGLQFLLWYDEGEERNRGNFPPRFSGRQFPNYSSELNVNALELEDSALYLCASSWGTFRAFFGQGTRLTVV.

The chain employs TRBV6-6 and TRBJ2-7; D might be TRBD1 (5 bases). Germline V gives CDR1 MNHNY, CDR2 SVGAGI (reference sequence). V lost 5 bases, J lost 0 bases, and 11 bases lay in between. This CDR3 has 14 residues. In DNA, the CDR3 is TGTGCCAGCAGTGCGAGACAGAGCTCCTACGAGCAGTACTTC. Amino acid sequence: CASSARQSSYEQYF.

This clone showed up just once. V is TRBV30 and J is TRBJ1-4; the D is unclear. This CDR3 is 15 amino acids long. V lost 1 base and J 0 bases, leaving 9 bases between the germline ends. The germline V gene has CDR1 GTSNPN and CDR2 SVGIG (reference sequence). In DNA form, the CDR3 reads TGTGCCTGGAGTGGCAAGGAGACAACTAATGAAAAACTGTTTTTT. Translation: CAWSGKETTNEKLFF.

The chain combines TRBV28 with TRBJ1-3; no firm D call. Germline loops: CDR1 MDHEN, CDR2 SYDVKM. Between the trimmed V and J ends, which lost 3 bases and 3 bases, there was a span of 21 bases. The CDR3 contains 18 residues. CDR3 sequence (DNA): TGTGCCAGCAGTTTGGACTTTGCCCTCTCCTCTTTTGGAAACACCATATATTTT. Translated: CASSLDFALSSFGNTIYF.

V gene TRBV28 combines with J gene TRBJ1-4; D is uncertain. The ends were cut back, 7 bases at V and 4 bases at J, with 10 bases in the middle. The CDR3 loop spans 13 amino acids. CDR1 and CDR2 from the germline V gene are MDHEN and SYDVKM. The CDR3 spells CASTSELNEKLFF. CDR3 sequence (DNA): TGTGCCAGCACGTCAGAACTTAATGAAAAACTGTTTTTT.

V usage is TRBV11-2 and J usage is TRBJ2-7; D is unclear. Germline V lookup: CDR1 SGHAT, CDR2 FQNNGV. Deletions cut 0 bases from V and 1 base from J, with 4 bases between. This CDR3 is 13 amino acids long. CDR3 amino acids: CASSLEISYEQYF. CDR3 bases: TGTGCCAGCAGCTTAGAGATTTCCTACGAGCAGTACTTC.

As for this clone: Since a much larger clone is just one base distant, this may be a read error. The chain is built from TRBV7-7 and TRBJ2-7, with no clear D. V was pared by 5 bases and J by 2 bases, with 7 bases between. Germline V gene lookup returns CDR1 SSHAT and CDR2 FNYEAQ (reference sequence). This CDR3 contains 12 residues. The CDR3 loop reads CASSRHTYEQYF. The CDR3 region has the DNA TGTGCCAGCAGCCGCCACACCTACGAGCAGTACTTC.

In the case of this clone: A read error may explain this, as a much larger clone is one base away. V usage is TRBV28 and J usage is TRBJ1-5, with D unresolved. Trimming removed 5 bases from V and 0 bases from J, with 8 bases in between. This CDR3 region has 14 residues. Germline lookup yields CDR1 MDHEN and CDR2 SYDVKM. The CDR3 nucleotides are TGTGCCAGCAGTGACCAGTATAGCAATCAGCCCCAGCATTTT. Amino acids: CASSDQYSNQPQHF.

The chain joins TRBV28 to TRBJ2-7, with D perhaps matching TRBD2 (5 bases). The CDR3 runs 15 residues. V was cut by 8 bases and J by 6 bases, with 23 bases left in between. The germline gives CDR1 MDHEN, CDR2 SYDVKM. In nucleotides, the CDR3 is TGTGCCAGCTCAACTCGGGGTTCCTTCATGCGCGAGCAGTACTTC. Its translation: CASSTRGSFMREQYF.

This chain joins TRBV7-9 and TRBJ2-1, with D possibly being TRBD1 (5 bases). The CDR3 contains 15 residues. V shed 3 bases and J shed 1 base, with 10 bases lying between them. Germline loops: CDR1 SEHNR, CDR2 FQNEAQ (reference sequence). The CDR3 region has the DNA TGTGCCAGCAGCTTGACAGCAGAATCCTACAATGAGCAGTTCTTC. This encodes CASSLTAESYNEQFF.

The chain recombines TRBV29-1 with TRBJ1-2, with 10 bases lining up with TRBD1. V trimming: 3 bases; J trimming: 8 bases; junction bases outside the gene matches: 6. Germline V gene lookup returns CDR1 SQVTM and CDR2 ANQGSEA. This CDR3 has 13 amino acids. CDR3 region: CSVERDRGGGYTF. The CDR3 coding sequence is TGCAGCGTTGAGCGGGACAGGGGAGGGGGCTACACCTTC.

This clone was picked up a small number of times. V usage is TRBV14 and J usage is TRBJ1-2; D not certain. Germline V CDR1 and CDR2: SGHDN, FVKESK. Between the trimmed V and J ends, which lost 4 bases and 0 bases, there was a span of 9 bases. The CDR3 totals 14 residues. CDR3 DNA sequence: TGTGCCAGCAGCCGGACGTTAGCTAACTATGGCTACACCTTC. As protein: CASSRTLANYGYTF.

J is TRBJ1-1 and V is TRBV28; D possibly corresponds to TRBD1 (5 bases). The germline V gene has CDR1 MDHEN and CDR2 SYDVKM. CDR3 length: 16 residues. Trimming took off 5 bases at V and 5 bases at J, with 21 bases between the two ends. In DNA, the CDR3 is TGTGCCAGCAGTCTCCCATGGCGTTCGGGGCTGACTGAAGCTTTCTTT. This codes for CASSLPWRSGLTEAFF.

The chain uses TRBV5-4 and TRBJ2-1; 10 bases agree with TRBD2. Losses at the gene ends were 4 bases for V and 3 bases for J; bases not matched to a gene: 4. Germline-derived CDR1 and CDR2 are SGHNT and YYREEE (reference sequence). The CDR3 is made up of 15 amino acids. This chain's CDR3 is CASSRPSGSYNEQFF. As DNA, the CDR3 is TGTGCCAGCAGCCGTCCTAGCGGGAGCTACAATGAGCAGTTCTTC.

V is TRBV18 and J is TRBJ2-7; 7 bases agree with TRBD1. V lost 4 bases and J lost 6; bases outside the gene matches: 6. Germline-derived CDR1 and CDR2 are KGHSH and LQKENI. The CDR3 is made up of 13 amino acids. As DNA, the CDR3 is TGTGCCAGCTCACTTGGGACAGCCTCCGAGCAGTACTTC. It yields the protein CASSLGTASEQYF.

CDR3 coding DNA: TGTGCCAGCAGCTTAGGGGCCGGGCAGCGGGGATACAATGAGCAGTTCTTC. Protein sequence: CASSLGAGQRGYNEQFF. The rearrangement uses TRBV7-9 and TRBJ2-1; 7 bases agree with TRBD2. V dropped 1 base and J dropped 4; count of bases not matched to a gene: 10. CDR3 length: 17 residues. CDR1 SEHNR and CDR2 FQNEAQ come from the germline V gene (reference sequence).

The rearrangement links TRBV5-1 to TRBJ2-2, with D perhaps given as TRBD1 or TRBD2 (6 bases each). V lost 6 bases and J 0 bases, leaving 12 bases between the germline ends. The germline V gene encodes CDR1 SGHRS and CDR2 YFSETQ. The CDR3 runs to 15 residues. Here the CDR3 reads CASNIGGTNTGELFF. The CDR3 coding sequence is TGCGCCAGCAACATAGGGGGGACGAACACCGGGGAGCTGTTTTTT.

This clone was detected only once. The chain is built from TRBV19 and TRBJ2-3; unclear D gene. The CDR3 is 11 amino acids. V lost 10 bases and J 7 bases, leaving 12 bases between the germline ends. The germline CDR1 and CDR2 sequences are LNHDA and SQIVND (reference sequence). CDR3 region: CATTAYHTQYF. Written as DNA, the CDR3 is TGTGCCACGACTGCATACCATACGCAGTATTTT.

This clone was found once. The chain carries TRBV2 and TRBJ1-5; the D gene is possibly TRBD1 (6 bases). CDR1 is SNHLY and CDR2 is FYNNEI in the germline V gene. Trimming took 11 bases from V and 6 from J, leaving 8 bases between them. This CDR3 has 10 amino acids. The CDR3 bases are TGTGCCCCCAGGGGTCAGCCCCAGCATTTT. This encodes CAPRGQPQHF.

J is TRBJ2-6 and V is TRBV28; D not resolved. V lost 2 bases and J lost 7, with 6 bases in between. The CDR3 extends over 13 amino acids. In germline, CDR1 is MDHEN, CDR2 SYDVKM. The CDR3 loop reads CASSLGYANVLTF. The DNA for the CDR3 is TGTGCCAGCAGTTTAGGGTACGCCAACGTCCTGACTTTC.

This clone appeared once. Other DNA sequences of this sample code for an identical CDR3. The chain combines TRBV5-1 with TRBJ1-1; D is perhaps TRBD1 (5 bases). The germline V and J ends were trimmed by 0 bases and 10 bases, with 10 bases remaining between them. From germline, CDR1 is SGHRS and CDR2 YFSETQ. This CDR3 is built from 12 residues. Here the CDR3 reads CASSLDLGRAFF. DNA of the CDR3: TGCGCCAGCAGCTTGGATCTGGGGCGAGCTTTCTTT.

This clone was detected only a few times. The chain combines TRBV28 with TRBJ1-1, with 8 nucleotides matching TRBD1. Trimming cost V 7 bases and J 7 bases; bases outside gene matches: 11. The CDR3 extends over 14 amino acids. CDR1 and CDR2 from the germline V gene are MDHEN and SYDVKM. CDR3 residues: CASNSPGQVYEAFF. As DNA, the CDR3 is TGTGCCAGCAATTCACCGGGACAGGTCTATGAAGCTTTCTTT.

The chain couples TRBV4-1 to TRBJ1-1; D is unclear. V was pared by 1 base and J by 1 base, with 10 bases between. Germline V gene sequence: CDR1 MGHRA, CDR2 YSYEKL. The CDR3 covers 15 residues. CDR3 DNA sequence: TGCGCCAGCAGCCAAGTCGGACGGGGGAACACTGAAGCTTTCTTT. Protein product: CASSQVGRGNTEAFF.

The chain is built from TRBV28 and TRBJ1-1; TRBD1 agrees at 9 bases. With V trimmed by 8 bases and J by 0 bases, 10 bases remained unmatched. Germline lookup yields CDR1 MDHEN and CDR2 SYDVKM. The CDR3 contains 16 residues. Here the CDR3 DNA reads TGTGCCAGCGGACCCGGGACAGGGCGGATGAACACTGAAGCTTTCTTT. The encoded protein is CASGPGTGRMNTEAFF. Together with reference TRBV28 and TRBJ1-1, the CDR3 gives the full variable domain: DVKVTQSSRYLVKRTGEKVFLECVQDMDHENMFWYRQDPGLGLRLIYFSYDVKMKEKGDIPEGYSVSREKKERFSLILESASTNQTSMYLCASGPGTGRMNTEAFFGQGTRLTVV.

This clone was observed once. The V and J genes are TRBV30 and TRBJ1-2, with D unresolved. The CDR3 loop spans 15 amino acids. Germline V gene data show CDR1 as GTSNPN and CDR2 as SVGIG (reference sequence). The germline V and J ends were trimmed by 3 bases and 6 bases, with 20 bases remaining between them. The CDR3 loop is CAWSPAWAGKDGYTF. CDR3 DNA: TGTGCCTGGAGCCCCGCCTGGGCAGGAAAGGATGGCTACACCTTC.

This clone turned up a few times. The rearrangement links TRBV5-1 to TRBJ1-1; D ambiguous. V was cut by 4 bases and J by 4 bases, with 17 bases left in between. The germline CDR1 and CDR2 sequences are SGHRS and YFSETQ. This CDR3 is built from 15 residues. CDR3 nucleotide sequence: TGCGCCAGCAGCCCTCGTAACGAGGCTCCCACTGAAGCTTTCTTT. Translated, it gives CASSPRNEAPTEAFF.

This clone was picked up a small number of times. V is TRBV19 and J is TRBJ2-1; D gene ambiguous. This CDR3 comprises 13 residues. Germline V lookup: CDR1 LNHDA, CDR2 SQIVND (reference sequence). Trimming cost V 8 bases and J 0 bases, with 8 bases left between them. This CDR3 is CASASVSYNEQFF. The CDR3 DNA reads as TGTGCCAGTGCCTCTGTCTCCTACAATGAGCAGTTCTTC.